This record looks at one T cell receptor beta chain sequence and its context. This entry comes from a study of cytomegalovirus exposure and HLA in healthy donors. A multiplex PCR was run with 60 Vbeta primers and 13 Jbeta primers. Sequencing used immunoSEQ multiplex PCR; TCRdb keeps in-frame clones, though not all of them. The table shows roughly 140,000 clones, with 68% occurring only once. Germline V gene sequence: CDR1 MGHRA, CDR2 YSYEKL. The CDR3 has 17 residues. The junction had 9 bases not matched to a gene; V was cut back by 0 bases and J by 7 bases. V gene TRBV4-1 combines with J gene TRBJ1-6, with TRBD1 identical over 7 bases. Sequencing used PBMCs. The receptor comes from a man in his fifties or sixties in good health and CMV-seronegative. The CDR3 here is CASSQDVRDRVNSPLHF. The CDR3 nucleotides read TGCGCCAGCAGCCAAGATGTCCGCGACAGGGTAAATTCACCCCTCCACTTT.